One and the same sample provided the 8 T cell receptor beta chains below, sequenced in a study of control samples from healthy donors and cancer patients. Produced via immunoSEQ multiplex PCR; TCRdb's table is partial and in-frame only. The sample lists under 150,000 clones, around 87% occurring once. The sequencing input was blood. All receptors derive from a man aged 55 to 70 in good health.

The V gene is TRBV6-5, the J gene TRBJ2-7, with 10 bases aligning to TRBD1. The trim removed 7 bases at V and 2 bases at J, leaving 8 bases unmatched. CDR1 is MNHEY, CDR2 SVGAGI, per germline. This CDR3 has 15 amino acids. The chain's CDR3 is CASKTGQGLTYEQYF. DNA for the CDR3: TGTGCCAGCAAGACGGGACAGGGGCTCACCTACGAGCAGTACTTC.

In its sample, this clone was seen once. At one of its ends the junction is not consistent with the germline gene, which may arise from a read error. The chain is built from TRBV7-7 and TRBJ2-2; D is possibly TRBD2 (5 bases). The CDR3 loop spans 15 amino acids. CDR1 is SSHAT and CDR2 is FNYEAQ in the germline V gene (reference sequence). Written as DNA, the CDR3 is TGTGCTAGCAGCTTAACCGGGACGAACACCGGGGAGCTGTTTTTT. Its protein product is CASSLTGTNTGELFF.

V gene TRBV27 combines with J gene TRBJ1-1; 10 bases map to TRBD1. The ends lost 5 bases at V and 5 bases at J; junction bases unmatched: 8. Germline CDR1 is MNHEY and CDR2 is SMNVEV (reference sequence). The CDR3 spans 15 residues. The CDR3 sequence is CASSPRDRGWTEAFF. The CDR3 coding sequence is TGTGCCAGCAGTCCCCGGGACAGGGGTTGGACTGAAGCTTTCTTT.

This rearrangement joins TRBV4-3 to TRBJ2-7; tentatively, D is TRBD2 (7 bases). Germline CDR1 and CDR2: LGHNA and YSLEER. Deletions cut 0 bases from V and 6 bases from J, with 18 bases between. CDR3 length: 16 residues. CDR3 in DNA: TGCGCCAGCAGCCAAGATTTTGGGGGGGCCTCTCCCGAGCAGTACTTC. This gives the protein CASSQDFGGASPEQYF.

The V call is TRBV6-6, the J call TRBJ2-1, with 12 nucleotides matching TRBD1. With V trimmed by 4 bases and J by 7 bases, 8 bases remained unmatched. The CDR3 spans 16 residues. CDR1 is MNHNY, CDR2 SVGAGI, per germline (reference sequence). CDR3 DNA: TGTGCCAGCAGTTTCCCCTGGGGACAGGGGGCAAATGAGCAGTTCTTC. It specifies CASSFPWGQGANEQFF.

This chain joins TRBV5-4 and TRBJ2-2; D is unresolved. CDR1 and CDR2 from the germline V gene are SGHNT and YYREEE (reference sequence). V was shortened by 0 bases and J by 7 bases, with 4 bases between the two germline ends. This CDR3 is 12 amino acids long. CDR3 protein: CASSLVNGELFF. The CDR3 DNA is TGTGCCAGCAGCTTGGTTAACGGGGAGCTGTTTTTT. The full variable domain, in which reference TRBV5-4 and TRBJ2-2 provide the parts outside the CDR3, is ETGVTQSPTHLIKTRGQQVTLRCSSQSGHNTVSWYQQALGQGPQFIFQYYREEENGRGNFPPRFSGLQFPNYSSELNVNALELDDSALYLCASSLVNGELFFGEGSRLTVL.

The rearrangement uses TRBV18 and TRBJ2-5; 9 bases match TRBD2. The CDR3 spans 15 residues. V lost 1 base, J lost 5 bases, and 5 bases stayed unmatched. Per the germline V gene, CDR1 is KGHSH and CDR2 is LQKENI. The CDR3 DNA sequence: TGTGCCAGCTCACCACTAGCGGGGGTGGTGGAGACCCAGTACTTC. Translated: CASSPLAGVVETQYF.

A few counts support this clone. The sample carries other DNA sequences with the same CDR3. V usage is TRBV18 and J usage is TRBJ2-5; 9 bases map to TRBD1. Trimming at V came to 6 bases and at J to 2 bases, leaving 4 bases not matched to a gene. The CDR3 has 14 residues. Looked up from germline, CDR1 is KGHSH and CDR2 is LQKENI. This CDR3 is CASSHGQGQETQYF. The CDR3 nucleotides read TGTGCCAGCTCGCATGGACAGGGGCAAGAGACCCAGTACTTC.